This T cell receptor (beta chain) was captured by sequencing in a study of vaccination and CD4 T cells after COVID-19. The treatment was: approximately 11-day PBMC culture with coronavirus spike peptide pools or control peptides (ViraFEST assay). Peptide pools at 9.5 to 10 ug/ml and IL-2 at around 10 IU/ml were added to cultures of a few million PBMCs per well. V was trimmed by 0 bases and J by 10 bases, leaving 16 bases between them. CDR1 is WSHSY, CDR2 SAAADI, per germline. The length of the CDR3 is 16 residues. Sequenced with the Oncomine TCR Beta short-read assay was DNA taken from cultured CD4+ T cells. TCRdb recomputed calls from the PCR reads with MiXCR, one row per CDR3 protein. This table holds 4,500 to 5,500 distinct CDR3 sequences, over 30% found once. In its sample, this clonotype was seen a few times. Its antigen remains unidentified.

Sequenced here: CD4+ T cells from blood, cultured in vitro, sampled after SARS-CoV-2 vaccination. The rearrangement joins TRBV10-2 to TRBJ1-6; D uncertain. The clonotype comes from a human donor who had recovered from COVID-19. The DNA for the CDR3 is TGCGCCAGCAGTGAGTCCCCTCCGGGTCACGGGTCACCCCTCCACTTT. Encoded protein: CASSESPPGHGSPLHF.